The sequence of this T cell receptor (beta chain) was determined in a study of T cells in Graves' hyperthyroidism and ophthalmopathy (dated by TCRdb to about 2019). About the study as a whole: Peripheral blood was sampled at the time of initial diagnosis, prior to any treatment. To identify distinguishing TCR V-J signatures, a discovery cohort of around 100 patients was used, comprising 43 with Graves' ophthalmopathy and 57 with stable Graves' hyperthyroidism. Whether ophthalmopathy could be predicted prospectively was tested in an independent validation cohort made up of approximately 19 hyperthyroidism patients plus 17 patients who later progressed to ophthalmopathy. For training and testing, the 100 or so patients in the discovery cohort were randomly divided in a 7:3 ratio. The study also compared thyroid tissue and blood T-cell repertoires from five or six Graves' hyperthyroidism patients. Following sampling, methimazole starting at 30 mg daily was given to hyperthyroidism patients, and high-dose intravenous methylprednisolone was given to ophthalmopathy patients. The paper describes TCR Vbeta CDR3 sequencing of around 140 peripheral blood samples, made up of some 40 ophthalmopathy patients, around 78 hyperthyroidism patients and 17 progressor patients.

Study-wide conclusions, independent of this receptor: During validation, the model predicted progression to ophthalmopathy a median of approximately 7 months ahead of onset, with 70.59% sensitivity and under 85% specificity. In cross-validation, a model built on a 13 V-J signature told ophthalmopathy apart from stable hyperthyroidism with roughly 87% sensitivity and 81% to 82% specificity, and in testing the same model reached 80%/75%. No statistical method was used to fix the sample size in advance, and group allocation was not hidden from the investigators. Blood samples also contained most of the expanded thyroid clonotypes (frequency above 0.001), which suggests that blood repertoires may reflect thyroid immune responses.

V trim: 4 bases; J trim: 0 bases; unmatched bases: 0. In the germline V gene, CDR1 corresponds to ENHRY and CDR2 to SYGVKD. The CDR3 numbers 15 residues from cysteine through phenylalanine. The only DNA kept is the CDR3, 45 bases in frame from the first base. Amplification of TCR beta CDR3 regions was carried out from RNA transcripts. The first round of RT-PCR for the TCR CDR3 was performed with the HTBI primer set and the Qiagen OneStep RT-PCR kit. Libraries were constructed in a second round of multiplex PCR, after which size selection and purification were performed. Sequencing of the libraries was done on an Illumina HiSeq2000 using paired-end 100 bp reads. On the study's bioinformatics: SOAPnuke was used to process the raw data, with reads discarded if the reads contained adapters or uncalled bases, had a mean Phred below 15, or lacked an exact constant-primer or identifier match. High-quality paired reads were merged with COPE v1.2.5, and unique nucleotide sequences were defined as clonotypes. MiTCR v1.1 was used to align clonotypes to the IMGT TRBV, TRBD and TRBJ reference segments. Only V-J combinations with frequency above 0.0001, covering about 99% of repertoires, were analysed. A TCS score was defined as the ratio between F50 (clonal expansion) and ExV (chaos), using BLOSUM62-based TCRdist between CDR3 peptides within each V-J. Welch's t-statistics and random forest reduced around 550 V-J features to 13, which were used in a naive Bayes classifier (R e1071). Using fastp at Q25 and MiXCR, TCRdb reprocessed the public reads and kept productive beta chains. Entries are consolidated by CDR3 protein sequence, retaining the most common genes and DNA. The V and J calls come from TCRdb's annotation, not from the publication. The sample contains roughly 660,000 distinct CDR3 sequences, about 18% of them found a single time. The ten top clones hold about 14% of the sample.

Graves' hyperthyroidism was defined as stable when no progression to ophthalmopathy occurred over 18 months of follow-up. The hyperthyroidism patients were between 18 and 65 years old and newly diagnosed, with a disease duration of less than 2 months. Exclusion was applied to patients with uncontrolled infections, other autoimmune diseases, pregnancy or lactation. Diagnoses relied on clinical symptoms, serum thyroxine and TRAb, thyroid ultrasound and orbital computed tomography. PBMCs were isolated from about 10 ml of fresh peripheral blood by Ficoll-Paque density gradient centrifugation. Total RNA was extracted with Trizol reagent, and quality was checked on an Agilent 2100 Bioanalyzer. Regarding this clonotype: This receptor's antigen is unknown. No base quality values were provided; no much bigger clone lies one nucleotide off.

Sequenced: blood. This sequence uses TRBV10-3 and TRBJ2-3; 11 bases in the middle match TRBD2. The clonotype comes from a man over 45 with Graves' hyperthyroidism. The nucleotides are TGTGCCATCAGTGGACTAGCGGGGAGCACAGATACGCAGTATTTT. Translation gives CAISGLAGSTDTQYF.